This T cell receptor (beta chain) was identified in a study of cytomegalovirus exposure and HLA in healthy donors. Use of 60 Vbeta and 13 Jbeta primers characterized the PCR. Repertoires were generated with immunoSEQ multiplex PCR, while TCRdb's copy carries only in-frame clones and drops some. The table has fewer than 200,000 clones, roughly 80% seen once. Material for sequencing was PBMCs. This TCR was recovered from a man aged 40-50 years in good health and CMV-seronegative.

Written as DNA, the CDR3 is TGTGCCTGGGACCAAAGCGGGGGGTACACAGATACGCAGTATTTT. Its translation: CAWDQSGGYTDTQYF. This sequence joins TRBV30 and TRBJ2-3, with 9 nucleotides matching TRBD2. The ends lost 5 bases at V and 2 bases at J; junction bases unmatched: 8. Germline values: CDR1 GTSNPN, CDR2 SVGIG (reference sequence). The CDR3 spans 15 residues. The full variable domain, completed using reference TRBV30 and TRBJ2-3, is SQTIHQWPATLVQPVGSPLSLECTVEGTSNPNLYWYRQAAGRGLQLLFYSVGIGQISSEVPQNLSASRPQDRQFILSSKKLLLSDSGFYLCAWDQSGGYTDTQYFGPGTRLTVL.